This TCR beta chain was identified during a study of response to subunit inactivated influenza vaccine. Study-wide results and caveats: Only a handful of new T cells, the authors suggested, are recruited with each seasonal influenza vaccination.

Many counts were recorded for this clonotype. Its cognate antigen is unknown. V trimming: 6 bases; J trimming: 4 bases; junction bases outside the gene matches: 3. The CDR3 sequence is 12 residues long. The V gene's germline CDR1 is SQVTM and CDR2 ANQGSEA. TCRdb reprocessed the RT-PCR reads with MiXCR, giving one entry per CDR3 protein. The sample holds a few hundred thousand distinct CDR3 sequences, roughly 9.7% seen once. Here the sequenced sample was PBMCs from blood, taken 45 days after vaccination. The receptor comes from a man in his fifties or sixties who received an inactivated influenza vaccine. The chain links TRBV29-1 to TRBJ2-7, with 10 bases lining up with TRBD1. CDR3 loop: CSVGQGLYEQYF. Written as DNA, the CDR3 is TGCAGCGTGGGACAGGGGTTATACGAGCAGTACTTC.